These T cell receptor beta chains were read from a single sample in a study of cytomegalovirus exposure and HLA in healthy donors. Profiling relied on immunoSEQ multiplex PCR, and the TCRdb table lists in-frame clones only, not all of them. The data show around 150,000 clones, 82% seen once. What was sequenced was PBMCs. These receptors all stem from a girl aged 2-10 years in good health and CMV-seropositive. CDR3s include the opening cysteine and the closing phenylalanine or tryptophan. The order of the fields is D gene, V gene, clone size, J gene, CDR3 DNA, CDR3 protein. The D gene is left open where the match is weak. Clone size, where shown, is once, few, many, or a class for clones that have expanded.

D: NA
V: TRBV27
size: few
J: TRBJ1-5
DNA: TGTGCCAGCAGTCCGGGGACATTGAGGATCCCACAGCCCCAGCATTTT
CDR3: CASSPGTLRIPQPQHF

D: NA
V: TRBV2
size: NA
J: TRBJ1-2
DNA: TGTGCCAGCAGTGTTTACGGGGTCGGCTATGGCTACACCTTC
CDR3: CASSVYGVGYGYTF

D: TRBD2
V: TRBV5-1
size: NA
J: TRBJ2-3
DNA: TGCGCCAGCAGCTTGGAAAAGACTAGCGGGAGAGGAGATACGCAGTATTTT
CDR3: CASSLEKTSGRGDTQYF

D: TRBD1
V: TRBV6-5
size: few
J: TRBJ1-4
DNA: TGTGCCAGCAGCCTCCTGACAGGGAGTCGTGAAAAACTGTTTTTT
CDR3: CASSLLTGSREKLFF

D: NA
V: TRBV30
size: NA
J: TRBJ2-1
DNA: TGTGCCTGGAGTGGGGGCCGGGTCGAGCACAATGAGCAGTTCTTC
CDR3: CAWSGGRVEHNEQFF

D: TRBD2
V: TRBV6-4
size: few
J: TRBJ2-3
DNA: TGTGCCAGCAGCGCCGTAGCGGGAGGCGCAGATACGCAGTATTTT
CDR3: CASSAVAGGADTQYF

D: NA
V: TRBV9
size: once
J: TRBJ1-4
DNA: TGTGCCAGCAGCGTAGGCTCCGGGTCCGGTGAAAAACTGTTTTTT
CDR3: CASSVGSGSGEKLFF

D: TRBD1
V: TRBV12-5
size: NA
J: TRBJ1-1
DNA: TGTGCTAGTGGTTTGGTAATGGGAGGAGGGACAGGGGGCCGAGAGAGGGGTGAAGCTTTCTTT
CDR3: CASGLVMGGGTGGRERGEAFF

D: TRBD2
V: TRBV27
size: NA
J: TRBJ2-7
DNA: TGTGCCAGCAGTTTATCTGGGAGGGGCGGAAGCTCCTACGAGCAGTACTTC
CDR3: CASSLSGRGGSSYEQYF

D: NA
V: TRBV7-9
size: NA
J: TRBJ1-1
DNA: TGTGCCAGCAGCTCGAAACAGGGATTAACGAACACTGAAGCTTTCTTT
CDR3: CASSSKQGLTNTEAFF

D: NA
V: TRBV25-1
size: NA
J: TRBJ2-5
DNA: TGTGCCAGCCAGGGTTGGGGGCGAGAGACCCAGTACTTC
CDR3: CASQGWGRETQYF

D: NA
V: TRBV30
size: NA
J: TRBJ2-1
DNA: TGTGCCTGGAGCTTCCTACTGTACAATGAGCAGTTCTTC
CDR3: CAWSFLLYNEQFF

D: NA
V: TRBV28
size: NA
J: TRBJ1-2
DNA: TGTGCCAGCAGTTTAGGCGGTAACTATGGCTACACCTTC
CDR3: CASSLGGNYGYTF

D: TRBD2
V: TRBV6-4
size: NA
J: TRBJ2-3
DNA: TGTGCCAGCAGTGTTCGAGCGGGAGGGCCAGATACGCAGTATTTT
CDR3: CASSVRAGGPDTQYF

D: TRBD1
V: TRBV2
size: NA
J: TRBJ2-3
DNA: TGTGCCAGCAGCCTGCCGGGACAGGGGTCAAATACGCAGTATTTT
CDR3: CASSLPGQGSNTQYF

D: NA
V: TRBV7-9
size: NA
J: TRBJ2-7
DNA: TGTGCCAGCAGCTTAGTCCGGGGAAGTTACTACGAGCAGTACTTC
CDR3: CASSLVRGSYYEQYF

D: NA
V: TRBV28
size: NA
J: TRBJ1-2
DNA: TGTGCCAGCACCCCTCGGGGAGGGTATGGCTACACCTTC
CDR3: CASTPRGGYGYTF

D: TRBD2
V: TRBV30
size: few
J: TRBJ2-3
DNA: TGTGCCTGGAAACTAGCGGGACAAACTAGCACAGATACGCAGTATTTT
CDR3: CAWKLAGQTSTDTQYF

D: NA
V: TRBV30
size: NA
J: TRBJ1-1
DNA: TGTGCCTGGAGTGTAGACAGGTTCACTGAAGCTTTCTTT
CDR3: CAWSVDRFTEAFF

D: NA
V: TRBV18
size: NA
J: TRBJ1-1
DNA: TGTGCCAGCTCACCAGGGGGGGGAGTGAACACTGAAGCTTTCTTT
CDR3: CASSPGGGVNTEAFF

D: TRBD2
V: TRBV6-4
size: NA
J: TRBJ2-3
DNA: TGTGCCAGCAGTGTGATCGGCGGCGGCGGGAGGGATACGCAGTATTTT
CDR3: CASSVIGGGGRDTQYF

D: TRBD2
V: TRBV30
size: NA
J: TRBJ2-7
DNA: TGTGCCTGGCTACCCCCGGGGGGGGAAGCCTACGAGCAGTACTTC
CDR3: CAWLPPGGEAYEQYF

D: TRBD1
V: TRBV7-9
size: NA
J: TRBJ1-4
DNA: TGTGCCAGCAGCTCCATAGACAGGGAATTTAATGAAAAACTGTTTTTT
CDR3: CASSSIDREFNEKLFF

D: NA
V: TRBV6-1
size: once
J: TRBJ1-6
DNA: TGTGCCAGCACCCAGGGGTCATGTTCACCCCTCCACTTT
CDR3: CASTQGSCSPLHF

D: TRBD2
V: TRBV5-8
size: few
J: TRBJ2-3
DNA: TGTGCCAGCAGCTTGGCTCCCCGAGGACTAGAAAGCACAGATACGCAGTATTTT
CDR3: CASSLAPRGLESTDTQYF

D: NA
V: TRBV5-1
size: NA
J: TRBJ1-2
DNA: TGCGCCAGCAGCTTGGGGGCCAGGGCAGACTATGGCTACACCTTC
CDR3: CASSLGARADYGYTF

D: TRBD1
V: TRBV13
size: NA
J: TRBJ2-7
DNA: TGTGCCAGCAGCTCCAGAGTAACAGGGGGCACCTACGAGCAGTACTTC
CDR3: CASSSRVTGGTYEQYF

D: TRBD1
V: TRBV2
size: NA
J: TRBJ2-5
DNA: TGTGCCAGCAGCTCCGGACAGGGCGAAGAGACCCAGTACTTC
CDR3: CASSSGQGEETQYF

D: TRBD1
V: TRBV10-1
size: NA
J: TRBJ1-1
DNA: TGCGCCAGCAGCCCCAGTGACAGGGCCCCGGTTGAAGCTTTCTTT
CDR3: CASSPSDRAPVEAFF

D: NA
V: TRBV7-9
size: NA
J: TRBJ2-1
DNA: TGTGCCAGCTCCATGGCAGAAAACAATGAGCAGTTCTTC
CDR3: CASSMAENNEQFF

D: TRBD1
V: TRBV6-1
size: NA
J: TRBJ2-7
DNA: TGTGCCAGCATTAGTGTCCAGGGGGCCTACGAGCAGTACTTC
CDR3: CASISVQGAYEQYF

D: TRBD2
V: TRBV7-8
size: few
J: TRBJ2-1
DNA: TGTGCCAGCAGCTTAACGGGACTAGCGGGTTACAATGAGCAGTTCTTC
CDR3: CASSLTGLAGYNEQFF

D: NA
V: TRBV5-1
size: NA
J: TRBJ2-3
DNA: TGCGCCAGCAGCTTGGTATCTACTAGTTCGGTTACGCAGTATTTT
CDR3: CASSLVSTSSVTQYF

D: TRBD1
V: TRBV4-1
size: NA
J: TRBJ1-2
DNA: TGCGCCAGCAGCCAACAGACCGGACGGGACAGCTATGGCTACACCTTC
CDR3: CASSQQTGRDSYGYTF

D: NA
V: TRBV11-2
size: NA
J: TRBJ2-1
DNA: TGTGCCAGCAGTTCCCAGGGCAATGAGCAGTTCTTC
CDR3: CASSSQGNEQFF

D: NA
V: TRBV7-9
size: NA
J: TRBJ2-3
DNA: TGTGCCAGCAGCTTAGATGGGGGCTATACGCAGTATTTT
CDR3: CASSLDGGYTQYF

D: TRBD1
V: TRBV27
size: NA
J: TRBJ2-7
DNA: TGTGCCAGCAGTTTGGGGACAGTCTACGAGCAGTACTTC
CDR3: CASSLGTVYEQYF

D: NA
V: TRBV5-1
size: once
J: TRBJ2-1
DNA: TGCGCCAGCAGCTTGGCGGGGATCGATGAGCAGTTCTTC
CDR3: CASSLAGIDEQFF

D: NA
V: TRBV7-2
size: once
J: TRBJ1-1
DNA: TGTGCCAGCAGCTTAGTTCAGGGTGCCACTGAAGCTTTCTTT
CDR3: CASSLVQGATEAFF

D: TRBD1
V: TRBV11-1
size: NA
J: TRBJ2-5
DNA: TGTGCCAGCAACTCAAGAGGACAGGGGGAGACCCAGTACTTC
CDR3: CASNSRGQGETQYF

D: TRBD1
V: TRBV6-5
size: NA
J: TRBJ2-7
DNA: TGTGCCAGCAGCATCGTACCGGGACAGGGTTACGAGCAGTACTTC
CDR3: CASSIVPGQGYEQYF

D: NA
V: TRBV5-1
size: NA
J: TRBJ2-3
DNA: TGCGCCAGCAGCTTCCAGGGAAACACAGATACGCAGTATTTT
CDR3: CASSFQGNTDTQYF

D: NA
V: TRBV7-6
size: NA
J: TRBJ2-2
DNA: TGTGCCAGCAGGCCGGTTAGCACCGGGGAGCTGTTTTTT
CDR3: CASRPVSTGELFF

D: TRBD2
V: TRBV5-1
size: few
J: TRBJ2-3
DNA: TGCGCCAGCAGCTCTATCCCCTCAGCGGGAGGGCCGGGTACAGATACGCAGTATTTT
CDR3: CASSSIPSAGGPGTDTQYF

D: TRBD2
V: TRBV6-1
size: NA
J: TRBJ2-7
DNA: TGTGCCAGCAGTGAAGGGTTGAGCGGGATCCCCTACGAGCAGTACTTC
CDR3: CASSEGLSGIPYEQYF

D: NA
V: TRBV13
size: NA
J: TRBJ2-1
DNA: TGTGCCAGCAGTCCAGGAGGTCGTGAGCAGTTCTTC
CDR3: CASSPGGREQFF

D: TRBD1
V: TRBV30
size: NA
J: TRBJ1-1
DNA: TGTGCCTTTCGCCAGGGGGGAAACACTGAAGCTTTCTTT
CDR3: CAFRQGGNTEAFF

D: NA
V: TRBV5-1
size: NA
J: TRBJ2-1
DNA: TGCGCCAGCAGCGGAAGCGGTTCCTCCTACAATGAGCAGTTCTTC
CDR3: CASSGSGSSYNEQFF

D: TRBD1
V: TRBV7-8
size: once
J: TRBJ1-2
DNA: TGTGCCAGCAGCGCTGGACAGGGGTTTGGCGGCTACACCTTC
CDR3: CASSAGQGFGGYTF

D: NA
V: TRBV13
size: NA
J: TRBJ2-3
DNA: TGTGCCAGCAGCTTAGGCTCTGATACGCAGTATTTT
CDR3: CASSLGSDTQYF

D: TRBD2
V: TRBV2
size: NA
J: TRBJ2-2
DNA: TGTGCCAGCAGTGAACAGAGACTAGCGTACACCGGGGAGCTGTTTTTT
CDR3: CASSEQRLAYTGELFF

D: NA
V: TRBV6-1
size: NA
J: TRBJ2-6
DNA: TGTGCCAGCAGTGCCATACAGGGTTCTGGGGCCAACGTCCTGACTTTC
CDR3: CASSAIQGSGANVLTF

D: NA
V: TRBV29-1
size: NA
J: TRBJ2-3
DNA: TGCAGCGTTGAACCAGGGGGGAGCACAGATACGCAGTATTTT
CDR3: CSVEPGGSTDTQYF

D: TRBD2
V: TRBV28
size: NA
J: TRBJ2-7
DNA: TGTGCCACCAGACTAGCGGGTAGCTACGAGCAGTACTTC
CDR3: CATRLAGSYEQYF

D: NA
V: TRBV6-4
size: NA
J: TRBJ2-6
DNA: TGTGCCAGCAGTTCTAGCTCTGGGGCCAACGTCCTGACTTTC
CDR3: CASSSSSGANVLTF

D: NA
V: TRBV28
size: NA
J: TRBJ2-1
DNA: TGTGCCAGCAGTTTCGGACTATCACTGAGCTCCTACAATGAGCAGTTCTTC
CDR3: CASSFGLSLSSYNEQFF

D: TRBD2
V: TRBV9
size: NA
J: TRBJ2-3
DNA: TGTGCCAGCAGCGTAGGGGGGGGGAGCACAGATACGCAGTATTTT
CDR3: CASSVGGGSTDTQYF

D: NA
V: TRBV27
size: NA
J: TRBJ2-3
DNA: TGTGCCAGCAGTTTTATCAGTGGCACAGATACGCAGTATTTT
CDR3: CASSFISGTDTQYF

D: TRBD2
V: TRBV5-4
size: NA
J: TRBJ2-3
DNA: TGTGCCAGTTATCTAGCGGCTAGCACAGATACGCAGTATTTT
CDR3: CASYLAASTDTQYF

D: NA
V: TRBV6-1
size: few
J: TRBJ1-1
DNA: TGTGCCAGCAGTGAAAGGGGAGGGGCTAGAGGAGCTTTCTTT
CDR3: CASSERGGARGAFF